This note documents a single T cell receptor (beta chain) sequence. The authors' processing: Estimation of nucleated cell counts was performed using reference gene primer amplification. Profiled with immunoSEQ multiplex PCR; TCRdb holds only in-frame clones, not every one. For V, J and clone size, that table is used; D and trimming come from the DNA. Of about 370,000 clones listed, around 87% are singletons. This sample is drawn from a study of blood T cell repertoires in COVID-19. Study at large: The United States, Italy and Spain provided the acute and convalescent COVID-19 samples. The cDNA or gDNA used as material had been derived from T cells, B-cell-depleted T cells, or PBMCs.

Sequencing input: peripheral blood. This receptor was taken from a woman aged 25 to 39 with COVID-19, enrolled during active disease.

The CDR3 is CASSLGPRATTGQETQYF. The CDR3 nucleotides read TGTGCCAGCAGCTTAGGTCCCCGAGCAACTACAGGTCAAGAGACCCAGTACTTC. This chain joins TRBV13 and TRBJ2-5, with a possible D match to TRBD1 (5 bases). The CDR3 length is 18 residues. V shed 0 bases and J shed 2 bases, with 19 bases lying between them. Germline loops: CDR1 PRHDT, CDR2 FYEKMQ (reference sequence).